Listed here are 27 T cell receptor beta chains from one sample, sequenced in a study of beta chain features in type 1 diabetes. Their recognized antigens are unknown. Investigators reverse transcribed all isolated RNA, so they sequenced expressed TCRB transcripts. Profiled with immunoSEQ multiplex PCR; TCRdb holds only in-frame clones, not every one. The sample carries some 350,000 clones, approximately 13% recorded once. Broader study findings: Type 1 diabetes patients showed a moderate but significant shortening of TCRB CDR3s in all four CD4+ subsets.

The sequenced material came from naive CD4+ T cells from blood. These receptors were collected from a woman between 18 and 30 years old with type 1 diabetes.

This clone was observed a handful of times. At one of its ends the junction is not consistent with the germline gene, which may arise from a read error. V is TRBV15 and J is TRBJ2-1; no definite D call. CDR1 is LNHNV and CDR2 is YYDKDF in the germline V gene (reference sequence). This CDR3 comprises 13 residues. CDR3 bases: TGTGCCACCAGCAGACAGGTTGAGTCGTTTCAGGTCTTC. Its translation: CATSRQVESFQVF.

This clone was found a few times. The chain links TRBV5-1 to TRBJ1-1; 7 bases map to TRBD1. With 3 bases clipped from V and 1 base from J, the junction kept 3 bases outside the gene matches. CDR3 size: 14 residues. CDR1 is SGHRS, CDR2 YFSETQ, per germline. CDR3 sequence: CASSSQGTNTEAFF. DNA of the CDR3: TGCGCCAGCAGCTCACAGGGGACGAACACTGAAGCTTTCTTT.

This clone was seen once. The chain couples TRBV5-1 to TRBJ2-3; 7 positions agree with TRBD1. The J segment lost 1 base and the V segment lost 0 bases, leaving 8 bases of the junction unmatched. Germline V gene data show CDR1 as SGHRS and CDR2 as YFSETQ. The CDR3 consists of 17 residues. The CDR3 loop reads CASSLASGGVGTDTQYF. The CDR3 DNA is TGCGCCAGCAGCTTGGCCTCAGGGGGAGTTGGCACAGATACGCAGTATTTT.

This clone came up a few times. The chain couples TRBV2 to TRBJ2-1, with a tentative D call TRBD1 (5 bases). CDR1 is SNHLY, CDR2 FYNNEI, per germline. Trimming shortened V by 0 bases and J by 15 bases, and 18 bases separated the two germline ends. The CDR3 is 14 amino acids. CDR3: CASSEAAPRRVLFF. CDR3 bases: TGTGCCAGCAGTGAAGCGGCCCCCCGCAGGGTACTGTTCTTC.

This clone has just a few counts. This chain connects TRBV15 to TRBJ2-1, with D possibly being TRBD2 (6 bases). This CDR3 region has 15 residues. V dropped 4 bases and J dropped 2 bases, with 12 bases sitting between them. CDR1 is LNHNV, CDR2 YYDKDF, per germline (reference sequence). The CDR3 sequence: CATSIGTSPYNEQFF. The CDR3 nucleotides read TGTGCCACCAGCATCGGGACTTCACCCTACAATGAGCAGTTCTTC.

CDR3 sequence (DNA): TGTGCCAGTAGTCCCCGGGGAAACTTCCCTCACGAGCAGTACTTC. It encodes CASSPRGNFPHEQYF. The chain employs TRBV19 and TRBJ2-7; tentative D call: TRBD2 (5 bases). This CDR3 has 15 residues. Trimming pared 5 bases from V and 5 bases from J, leaving 19 bases between. The germline gives CDR1 LNHDA, CDR2 SQIVND (reference sequence).

This clone was seen more than once but under ten times. The chain employs TRBV7-3 and TRBJ2-5; 15 positions agree with TRBD2. V lost 2 bases to trimming and J lost 13 bases; unmatched junction nucleotides: 14. The CDR3 is 17 residues long. The V gene's germline CDR1 is SGHTA and CDR2 FQGTGA. This chain's CDR3 is CASSLGTSGRKNGRRYF. CDR3 bases: TGTGCCAGCAGCTTAGGGACTAGCGGGAGGAAGAACGGAAGGCGGTACTTC. The whole variable domain, filled in from reference TRBV7-3 and TRBJ2-5, reads GAGVSQTPSNKVTEKGKYVELRCDPISGHTALYWYRQSLGQGPEFLIYFQGTGAADDSGLPNDRFFAVRPEGSVSTLKIQRTERGDSAVYLCASSLGTSGRKNGRRYFGPGTRLLVL.

This chain uses TRBV6-5 with TRBJ1-2; maybe TRBD1 (5 bases). The CDR3 contains 12 residues. Germline V gene data show CDR1 as MNHEY and CDR2 as SVGAGI. Trimming shortened V by 2 bases and J by 7 bases, and 8 bases separated the two germline ends. CDR3 DNA: TGTGCCAGCAGTTACCACGGGGGTGGCTACACCTTC. Its translation is CASSYHGGGYTF.

The chain uses TRBV7-8 and TRBJ2-5; no firm D call. Trimming took off 0 bases at V and 4 bases at J, with 9 bases between the two ends. Germline CDR1 is SGHVS and CDR2 is FQNEAQ. CDR3 length: 14 residues. The CDR3 DNA sequence: TGTGCCAGCAGCTTAGCGCGGCAGCGAGAGACCCAGTACTTC. This gives the protein CASSLARQRETQYF.

The genes are TRBV30 and TRBJ1-5; tentative D call: TRBD1 (6 bases). There are 14 residues in the CDR3. In germline, CDR1 is GTSNPN, CDR2 SVGIG (reference sequence). Trimming stripped 1 base from V and 0 bases from J, with 7 bases between. The CDR3 is CAWSGQVSNQPQHF. The CDR3 DNA is TGTGCCTGGAGTGGACAGGTTAGCAATCAGCCCCAGCATTTT. Combining the CDR3 with reference TRBV30 and TRBJ1-5 gives the whole variable domain SQTIHQWPATLVQPVGSPLSLECTVEGTSNPNLYWYRQAAGRGLQLLFYSVGIGQISSEVPQNLSASRPQDRQFILSSKKLLLSDSGFYLCAWSGQVSNQPQHFGDGTRLSIL.

This clone was found a few times. V and J are TRBV27 and TRBJ2-1; 9 bases match TRBD2. V lost 8 bases to trimming and J lost 8 bases; unmatched junction nucleotides: 4. Germline V gives CDR1 MNHEY, CDR2 SMNVEV (reference sequence). CDR3 length: 12 residues. The CDR3 DNA follows: TGTGCCAGCCGAGAGCGGGAGGATGAGCAGTTCTTC. Translating it yields CASREREDEQFF.

This clone has just a few counts. The chain uses TRBV19 and TRBJ2-4, with D tentatively TRBD1 (5 bases). The CDR3 consists of 15 residues. The germline V and J ends were trimmed by 10 bases and 0 bases, with 16 bases remaining between them. Germline-derived CDR1 and CDR2 are LNHDA and SQIVND (reference sequence). CDR3 nucleotides: TGTGCCACCTCGACAGCCTCATTAGCCAAAAACATTCAGTACTTC. Its translation: CATSTASLAKNIQYF.

The chain is built from TRBV27 and TRBJ2-1, with 7 bases identical to TRBD2. The V and J ends lost 3 bases and 0 bases, in that order; junction bases with no gene match: 2. Germline V gene lookup returns CDR1 MNHEY and CDR2 SMNVEV (reference sequence). CDR3 size: 15 residues. The CDR3 DNA sequence: TGTGCCAGCAGTTTGTCGGGGGGCTCCTACAATGAGCAGTTCTTC. Its protein is CASSLSGGSYNEQFF.

This chain links TRBV6-5 with TRBJ2-3, with a tentative D call TRBD1 (5 bases). V was shortened by 10 bases and J by 5 bases, with 16 bases between the two germline ends. Germline V gene sequence: CDR1 MNHEY, CDR2 SVGAGI. The CDR3 totals 13 residues. The CDR3 DNA sequence: TGTGCCACCGTAAGCTCACAGGAAGATACGCAGTATTTT. Protein: CATVSSQEDTQYF.

The V call is TRBV11-2, the J call TRBJ2-7; D is unclear. Trimming cost V 5 bases and J 2 bases, with 4 bases left between them. The CDR3 consists of 11 residues. From germline, CDR1 is SGHAT and CDR2 FQNNGV. CDR3 amino acids: CASSPAYEQYF. Here the CDR3 DNA reads TGTGCCAGCAGCCCAGCCTACGAGCAGTACTTC.

In its sample, this clone was seen a few times. The CDR3 sequence: CASSFRLASNTGELFF. The CDR3 DNA follows: TGTGCCAGCAGCTTCCGACTAGCTTCGAACACCGGGGAGCTGTTTTTT. V and J are TRBV5-4 and TRBJ2-2; TRBD2 aligns across 7 bases. The CDR3 sequence is 16 residues long. CDR1 and CDR2 (germline): SGHNT, YYREEE (reference sequence). Trimming removed 2 bases from V and 0 bases from J; junction bases left unmatched: 4. Filled out from reference TRBV5-4 and TRBJ2-2, the complete variable domain reads ETGVTQSPTHLIKTRGQQVTLRCSSQSGHNTVSWYQQALGQGPQFIFQYYREEENGRGNFPPRFSGLQFPNYSSELNVNALELDDSALYLCASSFRLASNTGELFFGEGSRLTVL.

The rearrangement links TRBV20-1 to TRBJ2-3; the D gene is possibly TRBD1 (6 bases). Trimming stripped 6 bases from V and 12 bases from J, with 13 bases between. The V gene's germline CDR1 is DFQATT and CDR2 SNEGSKA (reference sequence). The CDR3 extends over 10 amino acids. The CDR3 DNA follows: TGCAGTGCGCCTCGGGACATCCAGTATTTT. Amino acid sequence: CSAPRDIQYF.

This chain links TRBV9 with TRBJ2-5, with TRBD2 identical over 12 bases. The CDR3 consists of 17 residues. V shed 3 bases, J shed 5 bases, and the junction held 11 bases outside the gene matches. Germline CDR1 is SGDLS and CDR2 is YYNGEE. CDR3 DNA sequence: TGTGCCAGCAGCGAGGGGGTCACTAGCGGGAGGATTGAGACCCAGTACTTC. This sequence encodes CASSEGVTSGRIETQYF.

This chain joins TRBV14 and TRBJ2-1; D unclear. The germline gives CDR1 SGHDN, CDR2 FVKESK. V lost 0 bases, J lost 12 bases, and 6 bases lay in between. The CDR3 is 11 amino acids. The CDR3 DNA reads TGTGCCAGCAGCCAAGATCGGGTGCAGTTCTTC. As protein: CASSQDRVQFF.

This sequence joins TRBV30 and TRBJ1-2; D uncertain. Trimming shortened V by 4 bases and J by 1 base, and 13 bases separated the two germline ends. CDR3 size: 14 residues. Germline CDR1 is GTSNPN and CDR2 is SVGIG (reference sequence). The CDR3 nucleotides read TGTGCCTGGACCTCAAACACGATTAACTATGGCTACACCTTC. Amino acids: CAWTSNTINYGYTF.

The rearrangement joins TRBV2 to TRBJ2-5; 10 positions agree with TRBD1. CDR3 length: 15 residues. Trimming took 7 bases from V and 4 from J; bases not matched to a gene: 9. The germline V gene encodes CDR1 SNHLY and CDR2 FYNNEI. The CDR3 protein is CASTRQGAGRETQYF. The CDR3 coding sequence is TGTGCCAGCACAAGACAGGGGGCCGGACGAGAGACCCAGTACTTC.

The chain combines TRBV2 with TRBJ1-5, with D possibly TRBD1 on 6 matching bases. CDR1 and CDR2 (germline): SNHLY, FYNNEI. V was cut by 4 bases and J by 2 bases, with 15 bases left in between. The CDR3 spans 16 residues. CDR3 region: CASSGEQGVGNQPQHF. The DNA of the CDR3 is TGTGCCAGCAGTGGGGAACAGGGAGTGGGCAATCAGCCCCAGCATTTT.

This chain joins TRBV5-1 and TRBJ1-4, with D possibly being TRBD1 (6 bases). Germline V gene lookup returns CDR1 SGHRS and CDR2 YFSETQ. This CDR3 is built from 14 residues. The ends were cut back, 5 bases at V and 3 bases at J, with 11 bases in the middle. CDR3 loop: CASSQGLPNEKLFF. CDR3 sequence (DNA): TGCGCCAGCAGTCAGGGGCTCCCTAATGAAAAACTGTTTTTT.

This clone turned up a few times. The gene calls are TRBV28 and TRBJ1-4; TRBD1 matches 7 bases. The CDR3 covers 15 residues. The trim removed 7 bases at V and 7 bases at J, leaving 12 bases unmatched. The germline CDR1 and CDR2 sequences are MDHEN and SYDVKM. The CDR3 sequence: CASTPIDRDSEKLFF. Written as DNA, the CDR3 is TGTGCCAGCACACCCATCGACCGGGACAGTGAAAAACTGTTTTTT. Supplemented by reference TRBV28 and TRBJ1-4, the full variable domain reads DVKVTQSSRYLVKRTGEKVFLECVQDMDHENMFWYRQDPGLGLRLIYFSYDVKMKEKGDIPEGYSVSREKKERFSLILESASTNQTSMYLCASTPIDRDSEKLFFGSGTQLSVL.

The chain couples TRBV30 to TRBJ2-3; D may be TRBD2 (6 bases). V lost 4 bases and J 0 bases, leaving 11 bases between the germline ends. CDR1 is GTSNPN, CDR2 SVGIG, per germline (reference sequence). The CDR3 is 14 amino acids. CDR3 amino acids: CAWIPGVSTDTQYF. The CDR3 DNA follows: TGTGCCTGGATACCGGGGGTCAGCACAGATACGCAGTATTTT.

The rearrangement links TRBV7-2 to TRBJ1-1; 7 nucleotides line up with TRBD1. This CDR3 is built from 14 residues. Per germline, CDR1 SGHTA and CDR2 FQGNSA. Unmatched junction bases numbered 4, after V lost 5 bases and J lost 1 base. In nucleotides, the CDR3 is TGTGCCAGCAGCCCACGGACAGGGAACACTGAAGCTTTCTTT. It yields the protein CASSPRTGNTEAFF.

Only one count was recorded for this clone. The rearrangement joins TRBV19 to TRBJ1-5; D remains ambiguous. The V gene's germline CDR1 is LNHDA and CDR2 SQIVND (reference sequence). Trimming cost V 3 bases and J 7 bases, with 13 bases left between them. The CDR3 totals 14 residues. The CDR3 DNA follows: TGTGCCAGTAGTATTGATCCGTTCGGGCAGCCCCAGCATTTT. Translated, it gives CASSIDPFGQPQHF.